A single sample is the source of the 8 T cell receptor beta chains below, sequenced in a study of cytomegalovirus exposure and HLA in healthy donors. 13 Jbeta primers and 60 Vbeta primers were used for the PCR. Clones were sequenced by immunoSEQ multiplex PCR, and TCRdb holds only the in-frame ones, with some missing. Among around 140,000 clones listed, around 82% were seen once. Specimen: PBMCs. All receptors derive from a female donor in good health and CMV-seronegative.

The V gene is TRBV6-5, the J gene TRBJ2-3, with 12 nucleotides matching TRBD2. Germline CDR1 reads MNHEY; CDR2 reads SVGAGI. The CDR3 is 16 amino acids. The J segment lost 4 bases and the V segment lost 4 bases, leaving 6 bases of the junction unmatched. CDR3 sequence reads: CASSFPLAGGADTQYF. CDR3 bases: TGTGCCAGCAGTTTCCCCCTAGCGGGGGGGGCAGATACGCAGTATTTT.

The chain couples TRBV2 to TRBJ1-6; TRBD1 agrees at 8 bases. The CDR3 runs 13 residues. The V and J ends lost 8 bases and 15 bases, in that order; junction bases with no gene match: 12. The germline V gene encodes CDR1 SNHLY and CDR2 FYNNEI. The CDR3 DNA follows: TGTGCCAGCCTTGAGGCGGTACAGGGGGTCCTCCACTTT. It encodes CASLEAVQGVLHF. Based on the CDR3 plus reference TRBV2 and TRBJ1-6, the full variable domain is EPEVTQTPSHQVTQMGQEVILRCVPISNHLYFYWYRQILGQKVEFLVSFYNNEISEKSEIFDDQFSVERPDGSNFTLKIRSTKLEDSAMYFCASLEAVQGVLHFGNGTRLTVT.

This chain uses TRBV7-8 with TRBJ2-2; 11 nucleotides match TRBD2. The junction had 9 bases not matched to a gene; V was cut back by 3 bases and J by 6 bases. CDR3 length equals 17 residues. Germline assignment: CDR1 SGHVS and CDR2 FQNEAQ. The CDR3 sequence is CASSFLSGGASAGELFF. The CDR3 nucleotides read TGTGCCAGCAGCTTCCTTAGCGGGGGGGCCAGTGCCGGGGAGCTGTTTTTT.

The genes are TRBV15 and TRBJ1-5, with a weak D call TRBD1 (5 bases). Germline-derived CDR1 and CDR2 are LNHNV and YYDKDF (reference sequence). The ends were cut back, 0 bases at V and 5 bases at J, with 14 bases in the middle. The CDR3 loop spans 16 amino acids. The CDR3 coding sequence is TGTGCCACCAGCAGAGATCGATCGACAGCAGATCAGCCCCAGCATTTT. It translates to CATSRDRSTADQPQHF.

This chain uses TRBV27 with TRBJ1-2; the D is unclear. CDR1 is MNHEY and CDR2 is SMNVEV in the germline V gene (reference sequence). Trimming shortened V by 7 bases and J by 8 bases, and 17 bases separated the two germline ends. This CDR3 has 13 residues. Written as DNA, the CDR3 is TGTGCCAGCACACAACGTGTCGGGGAAGGCTACACCTTC. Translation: CASTQRVGEGYTF.

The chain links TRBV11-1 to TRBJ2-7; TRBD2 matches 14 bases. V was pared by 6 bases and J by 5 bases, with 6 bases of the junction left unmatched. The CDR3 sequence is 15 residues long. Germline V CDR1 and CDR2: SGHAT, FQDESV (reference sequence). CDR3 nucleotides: TGTGCCAGCAGTTCGGGACTAGCGGGGGTCCACGAGCAGTACTTC. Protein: CASSSGLAGVHEQYF. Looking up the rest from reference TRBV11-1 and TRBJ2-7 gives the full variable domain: EAEVAQSPRYKITEKSQAVAFWCDPISGHATLYWYRQILGQGPELLVQFQDESVVDDSQLPKDRFSAERLKGVDSTLKIQPAELGDSAMYLCASSSGLAGVHEQYFGPGTRLTVT.

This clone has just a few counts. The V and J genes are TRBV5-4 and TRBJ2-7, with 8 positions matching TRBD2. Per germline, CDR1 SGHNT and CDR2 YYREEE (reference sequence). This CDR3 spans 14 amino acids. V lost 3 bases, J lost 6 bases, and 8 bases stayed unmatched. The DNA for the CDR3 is TGTGCCAGCAGCTGGAGCGGGAGCGGATCCGAGCAGTACTTC. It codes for CASSWSGSGSEQYF.

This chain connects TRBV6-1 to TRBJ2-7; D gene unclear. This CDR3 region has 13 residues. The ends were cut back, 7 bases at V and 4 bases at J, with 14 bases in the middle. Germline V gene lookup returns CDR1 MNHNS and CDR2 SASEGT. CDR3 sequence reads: CASKLDSPYEQYF. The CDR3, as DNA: TGTGCCAGCAAGCTAGATTCCCCTTACGAGCAGTACTTC.